Shown below are 12 T cell receptor beta chains from a single sample sequenced in a study of cytomegalovirus exposure and HLA in healthy donors. PCR primers comprised 60 Vbeta and 13 Jbeta primers. Generated by immunoSEQ multiplex PCR, the TCRdb table keeps only in-frame clones and is missing some. Of over 75,000 clones listed, around 85% were seen once; the top ten hold 2.4%. Sequencing was carried out using PBMCs. The receptor set was obtained from a woman between 45 and 60 years old in good health and CMV-seronegative.

Note on this clone: Other DNA sequences from this sample encode an identical CDR3 as well. The chain employs TRBV5-4 and TRBJ2-5, with TRBD2 matching 10 bases. Germline assignment: CDR1 SGHNT and CDR2 YYREEE (reference sequence). The CDR3 is made up of 16 amino acids. The V segment lost 0 bases and the J segment 1 base; nucleotides outside the gene matches: 3. DNA for the CDR3: TGTGCCAGCAGCTTGGGCCTAGCGGGAGCCCAAGAGACCCAGTACTTC. Protein product: CASSLGLAGAQETQYF. Combining the CDR3 with reference TRBV5-4 and TRBJ2-5 gives the whole variable domain ETGVTQSPTHLIKTRGQQVTLRCSSQSGHNTVSWYQQALGQGPQFIFQYYREEENGRGNFPPRFSGLQFPNYSSELNVNALELDDSALYLCASSLGLAGAQETQYFGPGTRLLVL.

This chain links TRBV6-1 with TRBJ2-7; 7 bases agree with TRBD1. CDR3 length: 13 amino acids. Per germline, CDR1 MNHNS and CDR2 SASEGT. Losses at the gene ends were 7 bases for V and 3 bases for J; bases not matched to a gene: 6. The CDR3 bases are TGTGCCAGCAATCCCGACAGGGTCTACGAGCAGTACTTC. It codes for CASNPDRVYEQYF.

The DNA for the CDR3 is TGTGCCAGCAGCCCCGTCGGGACAGTTGAGCAGTTCTTC. This translates into CASSPVGTVEQFF. This sequence joins TRBV5-4 and TRBJ2-1; 7 bases align to TRBD1. The CDR3 spans 13 residues. The germline CDR1 and CDR2 sequences are SGHNT and YYREEE (reference sequence). After removal of 4 bases from V and 9 bases from J, the junction contained 7 bases not matched to a gene. Supplemented by reference TRBV5-4 and TRBJ2-1, the full variable domain reads ETGVTQSPTHLIKTRGQQVTLRCSSQSGHNTVSWYQQALGQGPQFIFQYYREEENGRGNFPPRFSGLQFPNYSSELNVNALELDDSALYLCASSPVGTVEQFFGPGTRLTVL.

The chain carries TRBV5-8 and TRBJ1-2, with D perhaps matching TRBD1 (6 bases). This CDR3 is 15 amino acids long. V was pared by 3 bases and J by 4 bases, with 16 bases between. The germline gives CDR1 SGHTS, CDR2 YDEGEE. In DNA form, the CDR3 reads TGTGCCAGCAGCTCCTGGACAGTACTGGTCTATGGCTACACCTTC. Protein: CASSSWTVLVYGYTF. Combining the CDR3 with reference TRBV5-8 and TRBJ1-2 gives the whole variable domain EAGVTQSPTHLIKTRGQQATLRCSPISGHTSVYWYQQALGLGLQFLLWYDEGEERNRGNFPPRFSGRQFPNYSSELNVNALELEDSALYLCASSSWTVLVYGYTFGSGTRLTVV.

V usage is TRBV9 and J usage is TRBJ2-7; D is possibly TRBD2 (6 bases). Trimming stripped 1 base from V and 0 bases from J, with 23 bases between. CDR1 is SGDLS and CDR2 is YYNGEE in the germline V gene. The CDR3 contains 19 residues. The CDR3 reads CASSVSPSKRQGGSYEQYV. Written as DNA, the CDR3 is TGTGCCAGCAGCGTAAGCCCTTCCAAACGGCAGGGAGGCTCCTACGAGCAGTACGTC.

V gene TRBV7-3 combines with J gene TRBJ2-5; D is perhaps TRBD1 (6 bases). The CDR3 sequence is 13 residues long. Germline CDR1 and CDR2: SGHTA and FQGTGA. Trimming stripped 5 bases from V and 5 bases from J, with 12 bases between. The CDR3 spells CASSATGPETQYF. CDR3 bases: TGTGCCAGCAGCGCAACAGGGCCCGAGACCCAGTACTTC. The whole variable domain, filled in from reference TRBV7-3 and TRBJ2-5, reads GAGVSQTPSNKVTEKGKYVELRCDPISGHTALYWYRQSLGQGPEFLIYFQGTGAADDSGLPNDRFFAVRPEGSVSTLKIQRTERGDSAVYLCASSATGPETQYFGPGTRLLVL.

The chain joins TRBV6-6 to TRBJ2-2; a weak D match, TRBD2 (5 bases). V was cut by 6 bases and J by 13 bases, with 15 bases left in between. CDR1 MNHNY and CDR2 SVGAGI come from the germline V gene (reference sequence). The CDR3 runs to 12 residues. CDR3 in DNA: TGTGCCAGCAGAGAAAAACTCCGGGGGCTGTTTTTT. This sequence encodes CASREKLRGLFF.

The V gene is TRBV12-5, the J gene TRBJ1-4; TRBD1 agrees at 7 bases. The CDR3 totals 14 residues. The germline V gene has CDR1 LGHNT and CDR2 FRNRAP. Trimming removed 5 bases from V and 8 bases from J; junction bases left unmatched: 8. The CDR3 spells CASGNRTGSEKLFF. The CDR3 DNA reads TGTGCTAGTGGTAACAGGACAGGATCGGAAAAACTGTTTTTT.

The gene calls are TRBV7-2 and TRBJ1-2, with D maybe TRBD1 (5 bases). The CDR3 loop spans 16 amino acids. Trimming removed 0 bases at V and 2 bases at J, with 13 bases between. The germline gives CDR1 SGHTA, CDR2 FQGNSA. For the CDR3, the DNA is TGTGCCAGCAGCTTAGCGTATGACAGACTCAACTATGGCTACACCTTC. Protein: CASSLAYDRLNYGYTF. The full variable domain, its missing parts supplied by reference TRBV7-2 and TRBJ1-2, is GAGVSQSPSNKVTEKGKDVELRCDPISGHTALYWYRQSLGQGLEFLIYFQGNSAPDKSGLPSDRFSAERTGGSVSTLTIQRTQQEDSAVYLCASSLAYDRLNYGYTFGSGTRLTVV.

The V call is TRBV19, the J call TRBJ2-7, with 9 bases aligning to TRBD2. The germline CDR1 and CDR2 sequences are LNHDA and SQIVND (reference sequence). After removal of 1 base from V and 3 bases from J, the junction contained 10 bases not matched to a gene. The CDR3 is 17 amino acids. The CDR3 DNA sequence: TGTGCCAGTAGTATAGGGGTAGCGGGAGCCCTTTTCTACGAGCAGTACTTC. Protein sequence: CASSIGVAGALFYEQYF. Combining the CDR3 with reference TRBV19 and TRBJ2-7 gives the whole variable domain DGGITQSPKYLFRKEGQNVTLSCEQNLNHDAMYWYRQDPGQGLRLIYYSQIVNDFQKGDIAEGYSVSREKKESFPLTVTSAQKNPTAFYLCASSIGVAGALFYEQYFGPGTRLTVT.

The J gene is TRBJ2-5, the V gene TRBV10-3, with 8 bases matching TRBD2. The V segment lost 3 bases and the J segment 5 bases; nucleotides outside the gene matches: 8. CDR1 and CDR2 from the germline V gene are ENHRY and SYGVKD. This CDR3 is 15 amino acids long. The CDR3 nucleotides are TGTGCCATCAGTGATGGGACTAGGTTGCTGGAGACCCAGTACTTC. Translating gives CAISDGTRLLETQYF.

This chain joins TRBV11-3 and TRBJ2-1; TRBD2 matches at 10 bases. Trimming at V came to 1 base and at J to 4 bases, leaving 4 bases not matched to a gene. CDR1 and CDR2 (germline): SGHNT, YENEEA. The CDR3 has 16 amino acids. The CDR3 sequence is CASSLGLAGAYNEQFF. In DNA form, the CDR3 reads TGTGCCAGCAGCTTAGGGCTAGCGGGAGCTTACAATGAGCAGTTCTTC.